The subject of this entry is one T cell receptor beta chain. As yet, its antigen is unknown. As to time point: persistent/refractory GD, antithyroid drugs over 5 years with positive TRAb. Generation of the TCR library employed RNA extracted from PBMCs. According to the study, TCR beta libraries were built with iRepertoire HTBI primers and CDR3-region Arm-PCR. TCRdb itself ran the multiplex PCR reads through MiXCR, one entry per CDR3 protein. The table includes 300,000 to 500,000 distinct CDR3 sequences, less than 25% detected once. This entry is derived from a study of regulatory T cells in long-lasting Graves disease. Study-level findings and limits: Favored usage of TRBV28, TRBJ1-2 and TRBJ2-5 was recorded in persistent disease.

This CDR3 has 17 amino acids. V dropped 0 bases and J dropped 2 bases, with 13 bases sitting between them. Per the germline V gene, CDR1 is SEHNR and CDR2 is FQNEAQ (reference sequence). The specimen was peripheral blood mononuclear cells (PBMCs), collected when the disease was refractory, from a patient treated with antithyroid drugs. The rearrangement links TRBV7-9 to TRBJ2-2; TRBD2 might be the D (5 bases). This receptor was taken from a female donor with Graves disease. CDR3 bases: TGTGCCAGCAGCTTAGCGGTAATAGCGCGAAACACCGGGGAGCTGTTTTTT. Its translation is CASSLAVIARNTGELFF.